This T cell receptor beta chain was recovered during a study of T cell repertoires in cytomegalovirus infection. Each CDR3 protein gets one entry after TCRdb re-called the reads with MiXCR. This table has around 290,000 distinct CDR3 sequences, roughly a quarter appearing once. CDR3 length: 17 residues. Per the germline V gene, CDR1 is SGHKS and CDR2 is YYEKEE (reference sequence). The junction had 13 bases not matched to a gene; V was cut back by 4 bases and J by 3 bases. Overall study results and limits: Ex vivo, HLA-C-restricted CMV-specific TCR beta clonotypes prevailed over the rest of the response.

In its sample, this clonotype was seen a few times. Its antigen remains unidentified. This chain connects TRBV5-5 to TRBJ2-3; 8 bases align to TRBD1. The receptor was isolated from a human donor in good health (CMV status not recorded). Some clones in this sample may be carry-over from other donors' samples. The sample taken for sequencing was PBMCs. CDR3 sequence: CASSLNPTGVVTDTQYF. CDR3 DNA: TGTGCCAGCAGCCTAAACCCGACAGGGGTTGTTACAGATACGCAGTATTTT. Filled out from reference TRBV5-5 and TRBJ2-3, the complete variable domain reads DAGVTQSPTHLIKTRGQQVTLRCSPISGHKSVSWYQQVLGQGPQFIFQYYEKEERGRGNFPDRFSARQFPNYSSELNVNALLLGDSALYLCASSLNPTGVVTDTQYFGPGTRLTVL.